This T cell receptor (beta chain) was obtained from a study of T cells in Graves' hyperthyroidism and ophthalmopathy. On the study more broadly: Upon initial diagnosis and before any treatment, peripheral blood was collected.

Researchers took RNA transcripts and amplified the TCR beta CDR3 regions from them. Primed by the HTBI set, a first-round RT-PCR was run on the TCR CDR3. One entry per CDR3 protein results from TCRdb running MiXCR on the multiplex PCR reads. The sample consists of about 380,000 distinct CDR3 sequences, less than 15% of them appearing once. PBMCs came from 9 to 10 ml fresh peripheral blood. After removal of 6 bases from V and 7 bases from J, the junction contained 9 bases not matched to a gene. The CDR3 is made up of 15 amino acids. Study-level points and caveats: A model built on 13 V-J features separated ophthalmopathy from stable hyperthyroidism. Among thyroid clonotypes expanded above 0.001, most also appeared in blood.

At least ten counts were recorded for this clonotype. What it binds is not known. Sequencing used blood. This sequence joins TRBV12-3 or TRBV12-4 and TRBJ2-7, with 13 nucleotides matching TRBD2. This TCR was sampled from a man under 40 with Graves' hyperthyroidism that later progressed to Graves' ophthalmopathy. The CDR3 bases are TGTGCCAGCAGCCCTACTAGCGGGGGGGCGGAGGAGCAGTACTTC. This translates into CASSPTSGGAEEQYF.